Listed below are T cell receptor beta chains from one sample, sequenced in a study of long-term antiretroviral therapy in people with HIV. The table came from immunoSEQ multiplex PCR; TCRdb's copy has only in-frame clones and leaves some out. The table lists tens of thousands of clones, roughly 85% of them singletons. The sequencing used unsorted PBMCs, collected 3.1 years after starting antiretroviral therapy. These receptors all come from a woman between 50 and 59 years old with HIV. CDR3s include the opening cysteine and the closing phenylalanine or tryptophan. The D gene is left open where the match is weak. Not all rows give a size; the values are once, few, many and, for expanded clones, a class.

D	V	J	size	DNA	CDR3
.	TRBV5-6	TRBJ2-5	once	TGTGCCAGCAGCCCCGGGACTCCGCAAGAGACCCAGTACTTC	CASSPGTPQETQYF
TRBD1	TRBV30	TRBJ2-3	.	TGTGCCTGGACAACCGGGACAGGGGGCGCAGATACGCAGTATTTT	CAWTTGTGGADTQYF
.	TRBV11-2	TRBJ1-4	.	TGTGCCAGCAGCTTACGTGGGCGGGATGAAAAACTGTTTTTT	CASSLRGRDEKLFF
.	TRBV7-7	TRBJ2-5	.	TGTGCTAGCAGCCCGACTGGAGGGGGGGAGACCCAGTACTTC	CASSPTGGGETQYF
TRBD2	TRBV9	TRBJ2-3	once	TGTGCCAGCAGCCCCGGACTAGCGGGGGGGGGAGGCACAGATACGCAGTATTTT	CASSPGLAGGGGTDTQYF
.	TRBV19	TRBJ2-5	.	TGTGCCAGTAGCCCTGGGGGGCAGGGGGGGGAGACCCAGTACTTC	CASSPGGQGGETQYF
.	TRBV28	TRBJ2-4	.	TGTGCCAGCAGTGCCTACAGGGGGGGAGGCAAAAACATTCAGTACTTC	CASSAYRGGGKNIQYF
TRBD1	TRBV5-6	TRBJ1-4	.	TGTGCCAGCAGCTTGGGTCTTCGACAGGGATGGGAAAAACTGTTTTTT	CASSLGLRQGWEKLFF
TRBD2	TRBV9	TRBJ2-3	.	TGTGCCAGCAGCGTGACTAGCGCCCCCCCAGATACGCAGTATTTT	CASSVTSAPPDTQYF
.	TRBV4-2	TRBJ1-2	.	TGTGCCAGCAGCCAAGCCCTGAGGGGTTATGGCTACACCTTC	CASSQALRGYGYTF
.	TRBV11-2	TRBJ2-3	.	TGTGCCAGCAGCTTACAGGACACAGATACGCAGTATTTT	CASSLQDTDTQYF
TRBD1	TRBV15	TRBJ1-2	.	TGTGCCACCAGCAGACGACAGGGCTTGGACTATGGCTACACCTTC	CATSRRQGLDYGYTF
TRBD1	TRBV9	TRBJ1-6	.	TGTGCCAGCCGGGACAGGGTTAATTCACCCCTCCACTTT	CASRDRVNSPLHF
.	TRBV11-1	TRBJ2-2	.	TGTGCCAGCAGCTTCGGGACCCTTAACACCGGGGAGCTGTTTTTT	CASSFGTLNTGELFF
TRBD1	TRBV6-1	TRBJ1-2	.	TGTGCCAGCAGTGAAGAGAGGGACAGGAGGCGCTACACCTTC	CASSEERDRRRYTF
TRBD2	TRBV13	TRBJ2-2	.	TGTGCCAGCAGCTCCCCAAGCGGGGGGGACACCGGGGAGCTGTTTTTT	CASSSPSGGDTGELFF
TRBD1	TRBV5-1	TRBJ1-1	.	TGCGCCAGCAGCTTCTCAATAGAGGACAGGGGGGGTTGGAACACTGAAGCTTTCTTT	CASSFSIEDRGGWNTEAFF
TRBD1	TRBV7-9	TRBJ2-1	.	TGTGCCAGCAGCCACGGTGACAGGGGGCATGAGCAGTTCTTC	CASSHGDRGHEQFF
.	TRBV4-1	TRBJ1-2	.	TGCGCCAGCAGCCAAGATTTGAGGGTATCGGTTGGAGGCTACACCTTC	CASSQDLRVSVGGYTF
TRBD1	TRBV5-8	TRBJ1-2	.	TGTGCCAGCAGTTTCCGGGACAGGGGCACCTATGGCTACACCTTC	CASSFRDRGTYGYTF
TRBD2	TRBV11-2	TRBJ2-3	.	TGTGCCAGCAGCTACCGCGGGGGGAGCACAGATACGCAGTATTTT	CASSYRGGSTDTQYF
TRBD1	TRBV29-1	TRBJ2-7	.	TGCAGCGTAGTTAGCCGGGACAGCTTCTCCTACGAGCAGTACTTC	CSVVSRDSFSYEQYF
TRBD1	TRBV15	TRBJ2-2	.	TGTGCCACCCTTCAAGACAGGGTGGGTTCCGGGGAGCTGTTTTTT	CATLQDRVGSGELFF
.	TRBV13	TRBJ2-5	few	TGTGCCAGCAGCTTGAAATCAGGGAGAGAGACCCAGTACTTC	CASSLKSGRETQYF
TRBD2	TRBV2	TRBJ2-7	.	TGTGCCAGCAGTGACCCTCCGGGACTAAACAACGAGCAGTACTTC	CASSDPPGLNNEQYF
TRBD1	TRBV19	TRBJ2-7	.	TGTGCCAGTAAGTTACAGGGGCAAGCCGAGCAGTACTTC	CASKLQGQAEQYF
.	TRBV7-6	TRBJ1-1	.	TGTGCCAGCAGCTTAGGCCAGAACACTGAAGCTTTCTTT	CASSLGQNTEAFF
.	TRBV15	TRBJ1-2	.	TGTGCCACCAGCAGAGATCGAACCGGGGGAGATTACTATGGCTACACCTTC	CATSRDRTGGDYYGYTF